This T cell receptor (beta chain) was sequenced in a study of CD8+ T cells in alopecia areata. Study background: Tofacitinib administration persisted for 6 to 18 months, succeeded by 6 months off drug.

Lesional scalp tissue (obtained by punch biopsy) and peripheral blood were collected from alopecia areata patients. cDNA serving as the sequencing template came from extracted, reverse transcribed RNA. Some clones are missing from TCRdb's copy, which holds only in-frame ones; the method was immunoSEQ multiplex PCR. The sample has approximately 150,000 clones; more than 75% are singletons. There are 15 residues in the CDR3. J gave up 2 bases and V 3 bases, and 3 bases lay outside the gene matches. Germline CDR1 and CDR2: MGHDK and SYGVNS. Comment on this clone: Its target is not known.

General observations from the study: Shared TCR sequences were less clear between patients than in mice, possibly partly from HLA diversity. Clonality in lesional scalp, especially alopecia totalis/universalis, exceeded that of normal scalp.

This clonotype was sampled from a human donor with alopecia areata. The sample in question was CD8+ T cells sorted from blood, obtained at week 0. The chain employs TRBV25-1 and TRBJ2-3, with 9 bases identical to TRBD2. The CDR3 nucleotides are TGTGCCAGCAGTGATCTAGCGGGGTACACAGATACGCAGTATTTT. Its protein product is CASSDLAGYTDTQYF.